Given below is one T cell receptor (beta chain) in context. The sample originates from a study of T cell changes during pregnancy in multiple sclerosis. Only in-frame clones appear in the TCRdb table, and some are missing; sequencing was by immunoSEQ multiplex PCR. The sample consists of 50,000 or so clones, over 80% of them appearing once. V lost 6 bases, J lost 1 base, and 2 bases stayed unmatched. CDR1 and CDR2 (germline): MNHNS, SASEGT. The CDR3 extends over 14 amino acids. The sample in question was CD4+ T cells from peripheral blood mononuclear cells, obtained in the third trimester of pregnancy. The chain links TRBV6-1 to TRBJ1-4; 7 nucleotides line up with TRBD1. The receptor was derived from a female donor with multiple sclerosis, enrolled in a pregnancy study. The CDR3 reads CASSQGGTNEKLFF. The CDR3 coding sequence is TGTGCCAGCAGCCAGGGGGGAACTAATGAAAAACTGTTTTTT.